This is a list of T cell receptor beta chains from one sample in a study of T-cell memory formation after mild COVID-19. TCRdb fed the 5' RACE reads into MiXCR, producing one record per CDR3 protein. The repertoire holds 150,000 to 200,000 distinct CDR3 sequences, with around 15% as singletons. The source material was PBMCs or a T cell subset sorted from them (not recorded which). The receptors derive from an adult woman who had mild COVID-19 (a few samples of this study predate the infection). Cell type and time point are not known. Both conserved end residues are part of each CDR3. Rows may omit the clone size; those that give it use once, few, many or a size class.

V: TRBV9; size: few; CDR3: CAVGLAGGETQYF
V: TRBV11-3; size: .; CDR3: CASSPPGLRVYYNEQFF
V: TRBV11-2; size: .; CDR3: CASSITGGSEAFF
V: TRBV6-2/TRBV6-3; size: .; CDR3: CASSYDSGRGNEQFF
V: TRBV5-1; size: .; CDR3: CASSFPSGETGELFF
V: TRBV12-3/TRBV12-4; size: few; CDR3: CASSPRKASTDTQYF
V: TRBV9; size: few; CDR3: CASSEGRGYTDTQYF
V: TRBV6-6; size: few; CDR3: CASSFQGSDTQYF
V: TRBV16; size: .; CDR3: CASSQLQGSHYGYTF
V: TRBV7-9; size: .; CDR3: CASSLRGQHPTETQYF
V: TRBV7-3; size: .; CDR3: CASGAGGNNGYTF
V: TRBV10-3; size: few; CDR3: CAITDSRQGAHEQYF
V: TRBV4-2; size: few; CDR3: CASSQDVTYEQYF
V: TRBV24-1; size: few; CDR3: CATSDPKDRGYEQYF
V: TRBV6-6; size: few; CDR3: CASSFGTGGTNSPLHF
V: TRBV6-5; size: .; CDR3: CASMPLGTQYF
V: TRBV27; size: few; CDR3: CASSFGHPTGELFF
V: TRBV3-1; size: .; CDR3: CASSRTGPYGYTF
V: TRBV24-1; size: few; CDR3: CATSAGFGKNIQYF
V: TRBV4-2; size: many; CDR3: CASSLEGQALGGEQFF
V: TRBV4-2; size: .; CDR3: CASSQVKGDRVHGEQFF
V: TRBV7-3; size: many; CDR3: CASSLTLKDAADTQYF
V: TRBV2; size: few; CDR3: CASNPGRITDTQYF
V: TRBV9; size: .; CDR3: CASSTRGVGTGELFF
V: TRBV9; size: .; CDR3: CASSVGGTRTDTQYF
V: TRBV24-1; size: .; CDR3: CATSARRGDTQYF
V: TRBV7-8; size: .; CDR3: CASTPRAGAANYGYTF
V: TRBV29-1; size: few; CDR3: CSVASGTSTDTQYF
V: TRBV10-3; size: .; CDR3: CAISPSGPSTDTQYF